The text below deals with one T cell receptor beta chain. The data were taken from a study of T cell changes during pregnancy in multiple sclerosis. Assay: immunoSEQ multiplex PCR; the TCRdb copy retains only in-frame clones and omits some. The sample records fewer than 95,000 clones, about 94% being singletons. After removal of 0 bases from V and 4 bases from J, the junction contained 7 bases not matched to a gene. The CDR3 is 17 residues long. Germline assignment: CDR1 MDHEN and CDR2 SYDVKM. The sequencing here drew on peripheral blood, taken in the third trimester of pregnancy. The chain combines TRBV28 with TRBJ1-5; 9 positions agree with TRBD1. The clonotype was recovered from a female donor with multiple sclerosis, enrolled in a pregnancy study. CDR3 residues: CASSLWRQGVFNQPQHF. The CDR3 coding sequence is TGTGCCAGCAGTTTATGGCGACAGGGGGTGTTTAATCAGCCCCAGCATTTT. The full variable domain, with the rest looked up from reference TRBV28 and TRBJ1-5, is DVKVTQSSRYLVKRTGEKVFLECVQDMDHENMFWYRQDPGLGLRLIYFSYDVKMKEKGDIPEGYSVSREKKERFSLILESASTNQTSMYLCASSLWRQGVFNQPQHFGDGTRLSIL.